Listed below are T cell receptor beta chains from one sample, sequenced in a study of T cell responses to AZD1222 COVID-19 vaccine. The protocol was immunoSEQ multiplex PCR, while the TCRdb copy is restricted to in-frame clones and leaves out a portion. The profile shows approximately 100,000 clones, about 89% of them singletons. The input for sequencing was peripheral blood, taken on day 0 of AZD1222 vaccination. Every receptor here comes from an adult in good health. The CDR3 runs from the conserved cysteine through the conserved F or W. A D gene is named only where the DNA matches it firmly. Expanded clones are given a class, and other clones once, few, many or no size at all.

v_call	clone_size	d_call	j_call	cdr3_aa	cdr3_nt
TRBV27	NA	NA	TRBJ1-5	CASSNAGQPQHF	TGTGCCAGCAGTAACGCGGGTCAGCCCCAGCATTTT
TRBV6-1	few	TRBD1	TRBJ1-2	CASSARPGQGAYGYTF	TGTGCCAGCAGTGCCCGGCCGGGACAGGGGGCCTATGGCTACACCTTC
TRBV27	NA	NA	TRBJ1-1	CASTNRNTEAFF	TGTGCCAGCACTAACCGGAACACTGAAGCTTTCTTT
TRBV11-2	NA	TRBD1	TRBJ1-5	CASSAGDRGVSNQPQHF	TGTGCCAGCAGCGCTGGAGACAGGGGGGTTTCCAATCAGCCCCAGCATTTT
TRBV9	NA	NA	TRBJ1-3	CASSPQTDHTIYF	TGTGCCAGCAGCCCACAAACGGACCACACCATATATTTT
TRBV5-6	NA	NA	TRBJ1-2	CASSFRDRTPLGYTF	TGTGCCAGCAGCTTCCGCGACAGGACCCCGCTTGGCTACACCTTC
TRBV18	NA	NA	TRBJ1-1	CASSPGIMNTEAFF	TGTGCCAGCTCACCAGGGATAATGAACACTGAAGCTTTCTTT
TRBV6-1	NA	TRBD1	TRBJ2-2	CASSEDTGGSGELFF	TGTGCCAGCAGTGAAGATACAGGGGGTTCGGGGGAGCTGTTTTTT
TRBV5-1	NA	NA	TRBJ2-2	CASTLEGGTGELFF	TGCGCCAGCACCCTGGAGGGGGGAACCGGGGAGCTGTTTTTT
TRBV13	once	NA	TRBJ1-2	CASSSDTANYGYTF	TGTGCCAGCAGCTCGGACACCGCTAACTATGGCTACACCTTC
TRBV24-1	NA	NA	TRBJ1-2	CATSDSANYGYTF	TGTGCCACCAGTGATTCGGCCAACTATGGCTACACCTTC
TRBV7-3	once	NA	TRBJ2-3	CASSLTPGISTDTQYF	TGTGCCAGCAGCTTAACTCCTGGGATTAGCACAGATACGCAGTATTTT
TRBV6-1	NA	NA	TRBJ1-3	CASSETGHQGNTIYF	TGTGCCAGCAGTGAAACGGGCCACCAAGGAAACACCATATATTTT
TRBV14	NA	NA	TRBJ1-6	CASSQEGEHSPLHF	TGTGCCAGCAGCCAAGAAGGGGAACATTCACCCCTCCACTTT
TRBV3-1/TRBV3-2	NA	NA	TRBJ1-6	CASSLARGRNSPLHF	TGTGCCAGCAGCCTTGCTAGGGGAAGGAATTCACCCCTCCACTTT
TRBV7-9	few	NA	TRBJ1-2	CASTSHQGGYTF	TGTGCCAGCACGAGTCATCAGGGCGGCTACACCTTC
TRBV6-4	NA	TRBD1	TRBJ1-6	CATFPGTENSPLHF	TGTGCCACCTTTCCCGGGACAGAAAATTCACCCCTCCACTTT
TRBV10-2	NA	NA	TRBJ2-1	CASSTFGNEQFF	TGCGCCAGCAGCACCTTTGGGAATGAGCAGTTCTTC
TRBV11-3	NA	NA	TRBJ2-7	CASSTNGAEFYEQYF	TGTGCCAGCAGCACAAACGGGGCCGAGTTCTACGAGCAGTACTTC
TRBV5-1	NA	TRBD1	TRBJ2-3	CASSRVRDSKSTDTQYF	TGCGCCAGCAGCCGGGTCCGGGACAGCAAAAGCACAGATACGCAGTATTTT
TRBV19	NA	NA	TRBJ1-5	CASNRGSNQPQHF	TGTGCCAGTAACCGTGGTAGCAATCAGCCCCAGCATTTT
TRBV2	medium-sized	TRBD2	TRBJ2-1	CASSAGRALNEQFF	TGTGCCAGCAGTGCAGGGAGGGCCTTAAATGAGCAGTTCTTC
TRBV7-7	NA	TRBD2	TRBJ2-3	CASSLGLAGEKNTQYF	TGTGCCAGCAGCTTAGGACTAGCGGGGGAAAAAAATACGCAGTATTTT
TRBV5-1	NA	TRBD1	TRBJ1-2	CASSLRTGGMGGYTF	TGCGCCAGCAGCCTAAGGACAGGGGGCATGGGTGGCTACACCTTC
TRBV10-3	NA	TRBD2	TRBJ2-3	CAISLSGRLGTDTQYF	TGTGCCATCAGCCTTAGCGGGAGACTAGGCACAGATACGCAGTATTTT
TRBV28	NA	NA	TRBJ2-5	CASSLYRQRGETQYF	TGTGCCAGCAGTTTATACAGGCAGAGGGGAGAGACCCAGTACTTC
TRBV7-9	NA	NA	TRBJ2-2	CASSPGTLTGELFF	TGTGCCAGCAGCCCCGGGACTCTCACCGGGGAGCTGTTTTTT
TRBV5-1	NA	NA	TRBJ1-1	CASSLVEGGNTEAFF	TGCGCCAGCAGCTTGGTCGAAGGCGGTAACACTGAAGCTTTCTTT
TRBV12-3/TRBV12-4	NA	NA	TRBJ1-2	CASSLDSQYGYTF	TGTGCCAGCAGTTTAGACAGCCAGTATGGCTACACCTTC
TRBV9	NA	NA	TRBJ1-3	CASSVKGSGNTIYF	TGTGCCAGCAGCGTAAAGGGATCTGGAAACACCATATATTTT
TRBV23-1	NA	TRBD1	TRBJ1-1	CASSPWGQPSSGTEAFF	TGCGCCAGCAGTCCATGGGGACAGCCATCTTCGGGGACTGAAGCTTTCTTT
TRBV11-3	NA	NA	TRBJ1-1	CASSFHSGQMNTEAFF	TGTGCCAGCAGCTTCCACTCGGGACAAATGAACACTGAAGCTTTCTTT
TRBV11-3	NA	NA	TRBJ1-1	CASTRAQGSPEAFF	TGTGCCAGCACCAGAGCTCAGGGGAGTCCTGAAGCTTTCTTT
TRBV6-5	NA	NA	TRBJ2-7	CASSSNYEQYF	TGTGCCAGCAGTTCCAATTACGAGCAGTACTTC
TRBV6-5	NA	TRBD2	TRBJ2-3	CASSYSSGGTDTQYF	TGTGCCAGCAGTTACTCTAGCGGGGGCACAGATACGCAGTATTTT
TRBV15	NA	TRBD1	TRBJ1-4	CATSREGQGSRKLFF	TGTGCCACCAGCAGAGAGGGACAGGGCTCGAGGAAACTGTTTTTT
TRBV5-4	NA	TRBD1	TRBJ2-1	CASSVTGTGGNEQFF	TGTGCCAGCAGCGTTACCGGGACAGGGGGTAATGAGCAGTTCTTC
TRBV2	NA	TRBD1	TRBJ2-6	CASSQRQYRGDVLTF	TGTGCCAGCAGTCAAAGACAGTACAGGGGAGACGTCCTGACTTTC
TRBV15	NA	NA	TRBJ2-4	CATSRDPGLLKIAKNIQYF	TGTGCCACCAGCAGAGACCCGGGACTCTTAAAAATAGCCAAAAACATTCAGTACTTC
TRBV7-3	NA	TRBD1	TRBJ1-2	CASSYDRGQGYTF	TGTGCCAGCAGCTATGACAGGGGTCAAGGCTACACCTTC
TRBV15	NA	NA	TRBJ1-4	CATSRDGQAGEKLFF	TGTGCCACCAGCAGAGACGGCCAAGCGGGTGAAAAACTGTTTTTT
TRBV29-1	NA	NA	TRBJ2-3	CSVDAGGGTDTQYF	TGCAGCGTTGATGCCGGGGGCGGGACAGATACGCAGTATTTT
TRBV24-1	NA	NA	TRBJ1-2	CATSDSTEPLGGYTF	TGTGCCACCAGTGATTCGACGGAACCTTTGGGCGGCTACACCTTC
TRBV7-9	NA	NA	TRBJ1-1	CASSLAGRENTEAFF	TGTGCCAGCAGCTTAGCGGGACGGGAGAACACTGAAGCTTTCTTT
TRBV5-1	once	TRBD1	TRBJ2-1	CASSLTGVNEQFF	TGCGCCAGCAGCCTAACAGGGGTGAATGAGCAGTTCTTC
TRBV11-2	once	TRBD2	TRBJ2-5	CASTPQRGKETQYF	TGTGCCAGCACCCCCCAGCGGGGGAAAGAGACCCAGTACTTC
TRBV19	NA	NA	TRBJ1-5	CASRDGFSNQPQHF	TGTGCCAGTAGAGACGGTTTCAGCAATCAGCCCCAGCATTTT
TRBV6-5	NA	NA	TRBJ2-7	CASTLSYEQYF	TGTGCCTCGACGCTGAGTTACGAGCAGTACTTC